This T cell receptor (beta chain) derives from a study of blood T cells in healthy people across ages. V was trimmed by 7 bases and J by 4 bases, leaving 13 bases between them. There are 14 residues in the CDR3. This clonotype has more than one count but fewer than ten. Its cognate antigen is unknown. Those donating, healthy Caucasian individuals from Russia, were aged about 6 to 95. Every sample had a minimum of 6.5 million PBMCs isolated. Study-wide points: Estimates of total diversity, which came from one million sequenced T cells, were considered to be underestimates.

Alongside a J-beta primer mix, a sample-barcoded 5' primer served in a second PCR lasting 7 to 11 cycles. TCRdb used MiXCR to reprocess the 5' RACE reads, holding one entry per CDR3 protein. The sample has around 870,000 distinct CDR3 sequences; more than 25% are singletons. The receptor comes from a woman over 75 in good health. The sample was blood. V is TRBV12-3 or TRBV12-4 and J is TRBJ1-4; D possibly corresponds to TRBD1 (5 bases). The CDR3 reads CASTPGLINEKLFF. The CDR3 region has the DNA TGTGCCAGCACCCCGGGGCTGATTAATGAAAAACTGTTTTTT.